The text below deals with one T cell receptor beta chain. No antigen is known for it. One end of the junction fails to match germline, which may point to a read error. TCRbeta CDR3 regions were amplified from genomic DNA using the immunoSEQ Assay, a bias-controlled multiplex PCR. From the authors' description of their analysis: Nucleated cell counts per sample were estimated from amplification of reference gene primers within the assay. To quantify the absolute abundance of each unique TCRbeta CDR3 rearrangement, sequence reads were collapsed and filtered. Productive Simpson clonality was computed per sample as the square root of Simpson's diversity index over productive rearrangements. Held by TCRdb, this immuneACCESS table contains in-frame sequences only and omits some clones. Under half of the omission traces to an unresolved V gene where checked; the cause of the rest is unknown. D and trimming were read from the DNA, whereas the V and J calls and clone size are those reported in that table. This sample gives tens of thousands of clones in total; 85% of them show up just once. The biggest ten clones account for about 11% of the sample.

This entry is derived from a study of blood T cell repertoires in COVID-19 (dated by TCRdb to 2019 to 2021). Study-level background: The collaborator samples originated in the United States, Italy and Spain and spanned the acute and convalescent phases of COVID-19. The material from the prospective study consisted of cDNA or gDNA derived from T cells, B-cell-depleted T cells, or PBMCs. Where available, HLA class I and class II types were taken from metadata supplied by the sample provider and were not determined by assay-based typing. The sample metadata nearly always contained a de-identified subject ID, COVID-19 status, age in years and sex. The samples were drawn from two sources: the first 160 participants of the ongoing ImmuneRACE study, and 1,200 or so subjects contributed by 6 global collaborators. Deeply sampled blood TCRbeta repertoires from subjects exposed to, actively infected with, or recovered from COVID-19 were included in the dataset. The repertoires were released in a freely available public database meant as a resource for research on the immune response to SARS-CoV-2. Paper-wide results and their limitations: Clinical and demographic metadata were provided uncurated, with the amount varying by source and participant.

In the germline V gene (reference sequence), CDR1 corresponds to SSHAT and CDR2 to FNYEAQ. Including cysteine and phenylalanine, the CDR3 has 15 amino acids. Of all the DNA, just the CDR3 is kept, 45 bases in frame from base 1. Whole blood was collected in K2EDTA tubes by collaborating institutions according to the institutions' own protocols. For TCRbeta analysis, collaborators shipped samples in one of three forms: frozen whole blood, isolated PBMCs, or DNA extracted from either of those sample types. The sample comprised peripheral blood. The rearrangement joined TRBV7-7 to TRBJ2-3, and 7 bases in between align with TRBD1. This TCR was sampled from a woman aged 70-85 years with active or convalescent COVID-19. The nucleotides are TGTGCTAGCAGCTTAGGGACAGACATAGCAGATACGCAGTATTTT. Its protein reads: CASSLGTDIADTQYF. The entire variable domain, with the stretches around the CDR3 drawn from the reference TRBV7-7 and TRBJ2-3 proteins, is GAGVSQSPRYKVTKRGQDVTLRCDPISSHATLYWYQQALGQGPEFLTYFNYEAQPDKSGLPSDRFSAERPEGSISTLTIQRTEQRDSAMYRCASSLGTDIADTQYFGPGTRLTVL.